The present TCR beta chain was sequenced within a study of immune evolution from preneoplasia to lung adenocarcinoma. Deletions cut 0 bases from V and 7 bases from J, with 9 bases between. The CDR3 spans 14 residues. CDR1 and CDR2 (germline): SEHNR, FQNEAQ (reference sequence). Libraries were prepared by immunoSEQ multiplex PCR; TCRdb keeps only in-frame clonotypes and omits some of them. The sample has 4,500 to 5,500 clones, 76% seen once. Patients had resection in Japan or China between about 2014 and 2018. Histologic diagnosis was independently verified by two lung pathologists. Turning to this clone: The target antigen is unknown.

Study observations and caveats: Clonality was highest in normal lung, lower in later-stage lesions apparently. Top clone share appeared to fall from AAH through AIS, MIA, adenocarcinoma.

Sequencing was done on a sample of FFPE adjacent normal lung tissue. This TCR came from a person aged 60-80 years with lung adenocarcinoma. The chain links TRBV7-9 to TRBJ2-2; D not certain. CDR3 amino acids: CASSLAGHGGELFF. The CDR3 nucleotides read TGTGCCAGCAGCTTAGCCGGGCATGGCGGGGAGCTGTTTTTT.